This T cell receptor (beta chain) was documented in a study of response to subunit inactivated influenza vaccine (dated by TCRdb to the late 2010s). Broadly, across the study: Deep quantitative profiling of the T cell receptor repertoire was used in the study to follow responses to a trivalent subunit inactivated influenza vaccine. General study outcomes and caveats: According to the authors, only a limited number of new T cells may be recruited by each seasonal influenza vaccination.

The library was built by means of RT-PCR. Sequenced on an Illumina HiSeq 2500. The public reads were quality trimmed at Q25 with fastp and then assembled into clones with MiXCR by TCRdb, keeping productive beta chains. Merged by CDR3 protein, the rows form single entries marked with the most common genes and DNA. The sample profile shows approximately 530,000 distinct CDR3 sequences; over 10% of them were found once. The ten largest clones capture roughly 14% of the sample. What the time point label conveys for this sample: around 47 days after influenza vaccine administration. This clonotype has a handful of counts. Which antigen it targets is not known. Per-base qualities were not stored, and no clone one base away is much larger. Sequences SGHDT (CDR1) and YYEEEE (CDR2) are obtained from the germline V gene. Clipping removes 3 bases from V and 4 bases from J, with 6 as the unmatched junction base count. From cysteine to phenylalanine, the CDR3 is 15 amino acids long. Just the 45-base CDR3 DNA is kept, in frame starting at base 1.

This specimen consisted of PBMCs from blood, obtained 35 to 45 days after vaccination. The receptor chain draws on TRBV5-6 and TRBJ2-5; 10 junctional bases match TRBD2. This TCR came from a man aged 50-59 years who received an inactivated influenza vaccine. Donor details come from another sample of the same person, matched by shared clones. The DNA sequence is given as TGTGCCAGCAGCTCCCTGGGACTAGCGATAGAGACCCAGTACTTC. It codes for CASSSLGLAIETQYF.